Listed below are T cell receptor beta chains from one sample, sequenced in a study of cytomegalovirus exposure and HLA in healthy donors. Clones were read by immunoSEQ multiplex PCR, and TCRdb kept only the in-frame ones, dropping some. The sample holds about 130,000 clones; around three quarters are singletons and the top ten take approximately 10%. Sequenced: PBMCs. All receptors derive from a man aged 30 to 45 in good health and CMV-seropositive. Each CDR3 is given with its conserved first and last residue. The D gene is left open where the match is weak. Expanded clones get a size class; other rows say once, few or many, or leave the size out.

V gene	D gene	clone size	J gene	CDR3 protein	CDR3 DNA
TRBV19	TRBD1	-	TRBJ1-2	CASSIPGTGSQGGYTF	TGTGCCAGTAGTATACCGGGGACAGGGTCTCAAGGCGGCTACACCTTC
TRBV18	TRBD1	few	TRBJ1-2	CASSPSSHDRGYGYTF	TGTGCCAGCTCACCTTCTTCCCATGACAGGGGCTATGGCTACACCTTC
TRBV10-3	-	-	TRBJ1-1	CAISLNSGTEAFF	TGTGCCATCAGCCTGAACAGTGGCACTGAAGCTTTCTTT
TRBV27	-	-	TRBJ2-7	CASSLSTSIYSYEQYF	TGTGCCAGCAGTTTATCCACATCAATTTATTCCTACGAGCAGTACTTC
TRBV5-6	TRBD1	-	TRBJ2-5	CASSLPPGYRGTGETQYF	TGTGCCAGCAGCTTACCCCCCGGGTACAGGGGGACGGGAGAGACCCAGTACTTC
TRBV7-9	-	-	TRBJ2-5	CSSSSFLETQYF	TGTTCCAGCAGCTCCTTTTTGGAGACCCAGTACTTC
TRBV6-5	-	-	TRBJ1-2	CASTETGGSYGYTF	TGTGCCAGCACAGAGACAGGAGGTTCCTATGGCTACACCTTC
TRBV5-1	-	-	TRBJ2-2	CASSHRGGDTGELFF	TGCGCCAGCAGCCACAGGGGAGGAGACACCGGGGAGCTGTTTTTT
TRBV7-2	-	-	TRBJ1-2	CASSRVHQGDGYTF	TGTGCCAGCAGCCGTGTACACCAGGGCGATGGCTACACCTTC
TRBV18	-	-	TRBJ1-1	CASSPRGGTMNTEAFF	TGTGCCAGCTCACCACGAGGGGGAACTATGAACACTGAAGCTTTCTTT
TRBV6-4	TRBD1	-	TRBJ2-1	CASSVTGTGENEQFF	TGTGCCAGCAGTGTGACCGGGACAGGGGAGAATGAGCAGTTCTTC
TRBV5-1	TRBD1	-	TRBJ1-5	CASSYTGGNQPQHF	TGCGCCAGCAGCTACACAGGGGGCAATCAGCCCCAGCATTTT
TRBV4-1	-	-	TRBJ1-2	CASSQAGYANYGYTF	TGCGCCAGCAGCCAAGCAGGGTATGCTAACTATGGCTACACCTTC
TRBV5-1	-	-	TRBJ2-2	CASSPLPGLTGELFF	TGCGCCAGCAGCCCTCTCCCGGGGTTGACCGGGGAGCTGTTTTTT
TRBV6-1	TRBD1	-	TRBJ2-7	CASSHRTGEAYEQYF	TGTGCCAGCAGCCACCGGACAGGGGAGGCCTACGAGCAGTACTTC
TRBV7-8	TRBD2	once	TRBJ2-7	CASSLEGTIVYEQYF	TGTGCCAGCAGCTTAGAGGGGACTATTGTTTACGAGCAGTACTTC
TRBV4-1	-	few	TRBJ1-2	CASSQDRGGYGYTF	TGCGCCAGCAGCCAAGACCGCGGAGGCTATGGCTACACCTTC
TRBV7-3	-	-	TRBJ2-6	CASSLKVGGTTGANVLTF	TGTGCCAGCAGCTTAAAAGTGGGAGGTACTACTGGGGCCAACGTCCTGACTTTC
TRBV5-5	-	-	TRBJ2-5	CASILPGSQETQYF	TGTGCCAGCATCCTCCCGGGGTCTCAAGAGACCCAGTACTTC
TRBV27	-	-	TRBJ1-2	CASSLSQGAGYTF	TGTGCCAGCAGTTTATCGCAGGGCGCTGGCTACACCTTC